Reported below is one T cell receptor (beta chain). The target antigen is unknown. The repertoire was sequenced with immunoSEQ multiplex PCR; TCRdb's copy has only in-frame clones and lacks some. The sample holds about 240,000 clones, approximately 83% seen once. The sample is drawn from a study of cytomegalovirus exposure and HLA in healthy donors. Whole-study context: In a later analysis, it was reported that the roughly 130 validation repertoires had been produced on the same platform as the 690 or so repertoires belonging to the first cohort.

V shed 4 bases and J 6 bases; nucleotides not matched to a gene: 12. Germline V gene data show CDR1 as SNHLY and CDR2 as FYNNEI. This CDR3 spans 17 amino acids. Overall study results and limits: It was reported that the classifier diagnosed cytomegalovirus status with high specificity and sensitivity in both the original and validation cohorts. The study flagged roughly 150 TCR beta chains as cytomegalovirus-associated.

This TCR was recovered from a woman in her 30s in good health and CMV-seropositive. This chain joins TRBV2 and TRBJ2-1; 10 positions agree with TRBD2. The specimen was PBMCs. The CDR3 spells CASSGISGRTLGNEQFF. DNA of the CDR3: TGTGCCAGCAGTGGGATTAGCGGGAGGACCCTCGGCAATGAGCAGTTCTTC. The variable domain in full, completed from reference TRBV2 and TRBJ2-1, reads EPEVTQTPSHQVTQMGQEVILRCVPISNHLYFYWYRQILGQKVEFLVSFYNNEISEKSEIFDDQFSVERPDGSNFTLKIRSTKLEDSAMYFCASSGISGRTLGNEQFFGPGTRLTVL.